The next 17 T cell receptor beta chains were all read from a single sample in a study of identical twins. TCRdb re-derived calls from the 5' RACE reads in MiXCR, one entry per CDR3 protein. Of around 650,000 distinct CDR3 sequences detected, just over 7% appear once; the ten largest clones hold roughly 1.6%. This sample was shared with a second study, whose subject was yellow fever vaccine responses in identical twins.

Sequencing was performed on PBMCs. The receptors stem from a woman younger than 35 in good health.

This clonotype was picked up many times. The chain links TRBV12-3 or TRBV12-4 to TRBJ2-7; D may match TRBD1 or TRBD2 (5 bases each). This CDR3 has 13 residues. V shed 5 bases and J shed 0 bases, with 8 bases lying between them. DNA of the CDR3: TGTGCCAGCAGTCGTGGGGGCTCCTACGAGCAGTACGTC. Translated: CASSRGGSYEQYV.

V and J are TRBV6-1 and TRBJ2-1; 10 bases are shared with TRBD2. Per the germline V gene, CDR1 is MNHNS and CDR2 is SASEGT. The trim removed 6 bases at V and 5 bases at J, leaving 10 bases unmatched. The CDR3 has 16 residues. The CDR3 DNA reads TGTGCCAGCAGCCGCCGGACTAGCGGCACCAACAATGAGCAGTTCTTC. Translating it yields CASSRRTSGTNNEQFF.

The chain combines TRBV3-1 with TRBJ2-7; 7 nucleotides agree with TRBD2. With 0 bases clipped from V and 2 bases from J, the junction kept 1 base outside the gene matches. This CDR3 has 14 residues. Germline loops: CDR1 LGHDT, CDR2 YNNKEL (reference sequence). CDR3 protein: CASSQDGRAYEQYV. CDR3 coding DNA: TGTGCCAGCAGCCAAGATGGGAGGGCCTACGAGCAGTACGTC.

This clonotype was counted only a few times. The rearrangement uses TRBV5-1 and TRBJ2-2; a weak D match, TRBD1 (6 bases). The length of the CDR3 is 14 residues. The germline CDR1 and CDR2 sequences are SGHRS and YFSETQ. V was pared by 3 bases and J by 4 bases, with 10 bases between. The CDR3, as DNA: TGCGCCAGCAGCTCGGACAGCACCACCGGGGAGCTGTTTTTT. Its translation: CASSSDSTTGELFF.

This clonotype showed up just a few times. Without the conserved terminal phenylalanine or tryptophan, this CDR3 likely stems from a read error. The chain is built from TRBV20-1 and TRBJ2-1; 9 nucleotides match TRBD1. The ends lost 2 bases at V and 5 bases at J; junction bases unmatched: 10. This CDR3 region has 16 residues. Germline CDR1 is DFQATT and CDR2 is SNEGSKA (reference sequence). In nucleotides, the CDR3 is TGCAGTGCTAGATCGGGCGGGACAGGGACCAACAATGAGCAGTTCCTC. Its translation is CSARSGGTGTNNEQFL.

Ten or more counts support this clonotype. This rearrangement joins TRBV4-2 to TRBJ2-1; the match to TRBD1 covers 10 bases. Germline lookup yields CDR1 LGHNA and CDR2 YNFKEQ. The CDR3 loop spans 16 amino acids. The V segment lost 1 base and the J segment 5 bases; nucleotides outside the gene matches: 5. Here the CDR3 reads CASSQGTGGAHNEQFF. The CDR3 DNA reads as TGTGCCAGCAGCCAAGGGACAGGGGGTGCCCACAATGAGCAGTTCTTC.

This clonotype appeared a few times. The V gene is TRBV20-1, the J gene TRBJ1-1; D is unclear. The V gene lost 4 bases and the J gene lost 3 bases, with 18 bases spanning the gap. There are 15 residues in the CDR3. Per the germline V gene, CDR1 is DFQATT and CDR2 is SNEGSKA (reference sequence). As DNA, the CDR3 is TGCAGTGCTACGGCTTTGGAACATATTTACACTGAAGCTTTCTTT. Translated, it gives CSATALEHIYTEAFF.

This clonotype was detected many times. The V and J genes are TRBV4-1 and TRBJ1-1; D is unresolved. Trimming left V 8 bases short and J 2 bases short, with 15 bases between. Germline values: CDR1 MGHRA, CDR2 YSYEKL. The CDR3 covers 14 residues. CDR3: CASSIGVTNTEAFF. CDR3 coding DNA: TGCGCCAGCTCAATCGGGGTCACTAACACTGAAGCTTTCTTT.

V is TRBV20-1 and J is TRBJ2-3, with D unresolved. Looked up from germline, CDR1 is DFQATT and CDR2 is SNEGSKA (reference sequence). V lost 0 bases and J 2 bases, leaving 9 bases between the germline ends. This CDR3 is 14 amino acids long. The chain's CDR3 is CSARDRWPTDTQYF. For the CDR3, the DNA is TGCAGTGCTAGAGATCGTTGGCCCACAGATACGCAGTATTTT.

This clonotype was detected ten times or more. This chain connects TRBV3-1 to TRBJ1-5; D call uncertain. V was trimmed by 1 base and J by 0 bases, leaving 7 bases between them. The CDR3 has 15 amino acids. In germline, CDR1 is LGHDT, CDR2 YNNKEL (reference sequence). The CDR3 spells CASSQGVDSNQPQHF. The CDR3 nucleotides are TGTGCCAGCAGCCAAGGAGTGGATAGCAATCAGCCCCAGCATTTT.

The chain couples TRBV7-8 to TRBJ2-5; D remains unclear. Trimming took off 0 bases at V and 5 bases at J, with 16 bases between the two ends. CDR1 is SGHVS, CDR2 FQNEAQ, per germline. This CDR3 is built from 16 residues. The CDR3 protein is CASSLATGLLGETQYF. DNA of the CDR3: TGTGCCAGCAGCTTAGCGACCGGGCTACTGGGGGAGACCCAGTACTTC.

This clonotype came up many times. The V call is TRBV3-1, the J call TRBJ1-4; D not certain. The CDR3 is made up of 15 amino acids. Germline V gives CDR1 LGHDT, CDR2 YNNKEL (reference sequence). V dropped 2 bases and J dropped 2 bases, with 9 bases sitting between them. The CDR3 DNA reads as TGTGCCAGCAGCCAAAAACGGTTGACTAATGAAAAACTGTTTTTT. Its protein product is CASSQKRLTNEKLFF.

This clonotype was found a few times. This sequence joins TRBV4-1 and TRBJ2-5; D not resolved. The length of the CDR3 is 13 residues. Trimming removed 3 bases from V and 5 bases from J, with 10 bases in between. Germline values: CDR1 MGHRA, CDR2 YSYEKL. CDR3 coding DNA: TGCGCCAGCAGCCACCAGACCCTGGAGACCCAGTACTTC. It codes for CASSHQTLETQYF.

The chain combines TRBV11-2 with TRBJ2-7, with 11 bases fitting TRBD2. Germline loops: CDR1 SGHAT, CDR2 FQNNGV. J was trimmed by 3 bases and V by 6 bases; bases with no gene match: 7. The CDR3 is made up of 15 amino acids. The CDR3: CASSLQTSGIYEQYF. In DNA, the CDR3 is TGTGCCAGCAGTCTCCAGACTAGCGGGATCTACGAGCAGTACTTC.

This clonotype was seen at least ten times. The chain joins TRBV5-1 to TRBJ1-1, with TRBD1 identical over 7 bases. Germline V gives CDR1 SGHRS, CDR2 YFSETQ. V shed 2 bases, J shed 3 bases, and the junction held 4 bases outside the gene matches. This CDR3 spans 14 amino acids. CDR3 DNA: TGCGCCAGCAGCTTACAGGGGCGAGACACTGAAGCTTTCTTT. Amino acid sequence: CASSLQGRDTEAFF.

This rearrangement joins TRBV7-2 to TRBJ1-1; 7 bases fit TRBD1. CDR1 SGHTA and CDR2 FQGNSA come from the germline V gene. The V gene end was trimmed by 1 base and the J gene end by 7 bases; junction bases not matched to a gene: 9. This CDR3 contains 15 residues. The CDR3 region is CASSLVIVRDSEAFF. The CDR3 DNA reads as TGTGCCAGCAGCTTAGTGATAGTCAGGGACAGTGAAGCTTTCTTT.

This clonotype was seen more than once but under ten times. The rearrangement joins TRBV5-1 to TRBJ2-5, with 7 bases aligning to TRBD2. This CDR3 spans 15 amino acids. Germline V gives CDR1 SGHRS, CDR2 YFSETQ. V shed 0 bases and J 5 bases; nucleotides not matched to a gene: 7. CDR3 in DNA: TGCGCCAGCAGCTTGGTTTTTCAGGGAGGGGAGACCCAGTACTTC. It yields the protein CASSLVFQGGETQYF.